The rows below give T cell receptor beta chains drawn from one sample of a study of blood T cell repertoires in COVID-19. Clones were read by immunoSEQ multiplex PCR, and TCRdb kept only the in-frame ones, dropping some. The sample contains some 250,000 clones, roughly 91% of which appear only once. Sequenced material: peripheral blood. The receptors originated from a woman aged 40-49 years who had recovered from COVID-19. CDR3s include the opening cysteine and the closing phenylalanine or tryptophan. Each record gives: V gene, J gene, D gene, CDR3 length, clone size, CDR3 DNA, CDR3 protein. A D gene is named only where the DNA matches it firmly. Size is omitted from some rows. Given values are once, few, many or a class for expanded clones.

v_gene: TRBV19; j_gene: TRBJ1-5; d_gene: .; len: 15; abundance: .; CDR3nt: TGTGCCAGTAGTAGTGGGGAGGGGGGCAATCAGCCCCAGCATTTT; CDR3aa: CASSSGEGGNQPQHF
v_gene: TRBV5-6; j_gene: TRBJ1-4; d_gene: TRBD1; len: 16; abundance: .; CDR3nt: TGTGCCAGCAGCCTAGGGGGCTATGCAACTAATGAAAAACTGTTTTTT; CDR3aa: CASSLGGYATNEKLFF
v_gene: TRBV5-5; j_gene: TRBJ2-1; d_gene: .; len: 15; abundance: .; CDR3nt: TGTGCCAGCAGCCTGACGAGGGTCCTCAGTAATGAGCAGTTCTTC; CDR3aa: CASSLTRVLSNEQFF
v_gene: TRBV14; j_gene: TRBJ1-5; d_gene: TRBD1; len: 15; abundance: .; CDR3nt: TGTGCCAGCAGCCAAGGAGACAGGGTTGGGCAGCCCCAGCATTTT; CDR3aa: CASSQGDRVGQPQHF
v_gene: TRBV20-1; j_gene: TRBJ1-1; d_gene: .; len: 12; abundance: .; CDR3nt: TGCAGTGCTAGTACGTTGGTGCGTGAAGCTTTCTTT; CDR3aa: CSASTLVREAFF
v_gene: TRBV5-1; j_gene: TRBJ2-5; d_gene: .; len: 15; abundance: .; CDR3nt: TGCGCCAGCAGCTTGGGGGACTGGACGGAGGAGACCCAGTACTTC; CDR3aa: CASSLGDWTEETQYF
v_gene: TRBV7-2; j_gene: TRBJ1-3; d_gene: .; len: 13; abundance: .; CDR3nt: TGTGCCAGCGGGGCGAACTCTGGAAACACCATATATTTT; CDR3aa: CASGANSGNTIYF
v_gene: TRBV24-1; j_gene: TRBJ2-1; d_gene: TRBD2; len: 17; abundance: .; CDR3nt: TGTGCCACCAGTGACCCCGGGACTAGCGGAGTGGGGTGGGAGCAGTTCTTC; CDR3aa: CATSDPGTSGVGWEQFF
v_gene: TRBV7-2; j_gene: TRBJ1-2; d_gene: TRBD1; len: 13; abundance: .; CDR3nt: TGTGCCAGCAGCTCCACAGGGGGCTATGGCTACACCTTC; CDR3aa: CASSSTGGYGYTF
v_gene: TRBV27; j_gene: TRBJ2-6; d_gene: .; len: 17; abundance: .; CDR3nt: TGTGCCAGCAGCTCCAGGGGGAGGTTTTCTGGGGCCAACGTCCTGACTTTC; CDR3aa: CASSSRGRFSGANVLTF
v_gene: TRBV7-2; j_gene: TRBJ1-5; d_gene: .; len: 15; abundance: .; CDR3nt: TGTGCCAGCAGCTTAGATGGGGGCCTAGGGCAGCCCCAGCATTTT; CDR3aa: CASSLDGGLGQPQHF
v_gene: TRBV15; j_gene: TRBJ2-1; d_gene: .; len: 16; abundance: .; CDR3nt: TGTGCCACCAGCCGAAATAGACTAGTTTCCTACAATGAGCAGTTCTTC; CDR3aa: CATSRNRLVSYNEQFF
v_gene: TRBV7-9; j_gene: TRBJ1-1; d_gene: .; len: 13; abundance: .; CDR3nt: TGTGCCAGCAACCTACAGGGGAACACTGAAGCTTTCTTT; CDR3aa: CASNLQGNTEAFF
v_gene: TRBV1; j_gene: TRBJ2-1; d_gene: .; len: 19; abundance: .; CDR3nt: TGCACCAGCGGTGCCCCACTAGCGGCCCGGAGGAGCTCCTACAATGAGCAGTTCTTC; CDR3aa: CTSGAPLAARRSSYNEQFF
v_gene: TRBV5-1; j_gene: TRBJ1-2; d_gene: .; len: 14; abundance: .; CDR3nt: TGCGCCAGCAGCTTGGGTGGCCAGGCCGTGGGCTACACCTTC; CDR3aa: CASSLGGQAVGYTF
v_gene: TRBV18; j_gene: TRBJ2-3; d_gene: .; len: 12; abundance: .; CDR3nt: TGTGCCAGCTTCGCGGCGGTGGATACGCAGTATTTT; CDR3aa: CASFAAVDTQYF
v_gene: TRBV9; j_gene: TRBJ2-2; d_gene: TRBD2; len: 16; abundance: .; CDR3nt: TGTGCCAGCAGCGCCCCGCGGGAGACGTGGACCGGGGAGCTGTTTTTT; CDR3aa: CASSAPRETWTGELFF
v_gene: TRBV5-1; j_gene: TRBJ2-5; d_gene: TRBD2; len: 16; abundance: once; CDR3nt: TGCGCCAGCAGCGCCGGACTAGCGGGAGGAGGGGAGACCCAGTACTTC; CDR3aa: CASSAGLAGGGETQYF
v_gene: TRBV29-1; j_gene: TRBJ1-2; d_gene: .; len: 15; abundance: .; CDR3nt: TGCAGCGCGCGGGGGGGAGCCCAAATCCCCTATGGCTACACCTTC; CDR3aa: CSARGGAQIPYGYTF
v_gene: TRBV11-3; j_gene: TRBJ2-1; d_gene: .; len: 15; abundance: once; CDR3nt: TGTGCCAGCAGCTTGGGCTCCAGCTCCTACAATGAGCAGTTCTTC; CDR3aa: CASSLGSSSYNEQFF
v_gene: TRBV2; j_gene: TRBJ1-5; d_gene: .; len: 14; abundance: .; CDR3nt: TGTGCCAGCAGCGCCAGGGGAAGACGGCAGCCCCAGCATTTT; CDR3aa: CASSARGRRQPQHF
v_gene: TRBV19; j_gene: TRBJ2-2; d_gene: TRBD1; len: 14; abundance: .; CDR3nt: TGTGCCAGTACCACAGGGGCGGGTACCGGGGAGCTGTTTTTT; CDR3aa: CASTTGAGTGELFF